The clone carrying this T cell receptor (beta chain) was observed at least ten times. Its antigen is not identified. This sample is part of a study of neurological immune-mediated disorders. Template-switch 5'RACE cDNA synthesis added a 10-nucleotide unique molecular identifier. One entry per CDR3 protein results from TCRdb running MiXCR on the 5' RACE reads. The sample holds 30,000 to 35,000 distinct CDR3 sequences, more than 4% seen once. Whole-study results and caveats: Falling below healthy controls, multiple sclerosis showed the least TCR clonal expansion, while HTLV-1-associated myelopathy showed the most.

Sorted libraries used around 910,000 CD4+ or CD8+ T cells. This CDR3 is built from 16 residues. Deletions cut 3 bases from V and 0 bases from J, with 13 bases between. The germline V gene has CDR1 ENHRY and CDR2 SYGVKD. Sequenced sample: CD4+ T cells from blood. The receptor was derived from a woman between 40 and 50 years old in good health. The chain joins TRBV10-3 to TRBJ2-3; D unclear. The CDR3 bases are TGTGCCATCAGTGACAACCAGAAAACGAGCACAGATACGCAGTATTTT. Translating gives CAISDNQKTSTDTQYF.